The 15 T cell receptor beta chains below come from one sample, sequenced in a study of blood T cell repertoires in COVID-19 (dated by TCRdb to 2020 to 2022). The library came from the immunoSEQ multiplex PCR assay. In its TCRdb copy, this immuneACCESS table keeps in-frame sequences only and misses some clones. Where compared with another copy, unresolved V genes explain less than half of these, and the others have no known cause. The sample table lists about 190,000 clones, around nine tenths of them with a count of one. 5% to 7.5% of the sample rests with the top ten. The sequenced material came from peripheral blood. These receptors came from a woman between 35 and 50 years old who had recovered from COVID-19.

The chain carries TRBV19 and TRBJ1-5; perhaps TRBD1 as D (5 bases). V shed 6 bases and J shed 0 bases, with 18 bases lying between them. CDR3 length: 17 residues. Germline CDR1 LNHDA, CDR2 SQIVND (reference sequence). CDR3 residues: CASSKTEGSYSNQPQHF. The CDR3, as DNA: TGTGCCAGTAGCAAGACAGAAGGCTCTTATAGCAATCAGCCCCAGCATTTT.

V and J are TRBV19 and TRBJ2-3, with D unresolved. This CDR3 comprises 15 residues. V lost 5 bases and J lost 4, with 16 bases in between. Germline V gives CDR1 LNHDA, CDR2 SQIVND (reference sequence). The DNA of the CDR3 is TGTGCCAGTAGTCCATTAGGTGCCCGGGCAGATACGCAGTATTTT. Translated: CASSPLGARADTQYF.

This rearrangement joins TRBV6-5 to TRBJ2-7, with 7 positions matching TRBD2. The length of the CDR3 is 15 residues. The ends lost 6 bases at V and 0 bases at J; junction bases unmatched: 8. Germline loops: CDR1 MNHEY, CDR2 SVGAGI. This chain's CDR3 is CASSTLATGSYEQYF. DNA for the CDR3: TGTGCCAGCAGCACACTAGCGACGGGCTCCTACGAGCAGTACTTC.

The chain uses TRBV20-1 and TRBJ2-5; no clear D. This CDR3 comprises 11 residues. Trimming removed 5 bases at V and 5 bases at J, with 9 bases between. Germline V gives CDR1 DFQATT, CDR2 SNEGSKA (reference sequence). In DNA form, the CDR3 reads TGCAGTGCTCTAGGCCTGGAGACCCAGTACTTC. It encodes CSALGLETQYF.

V is TRBV3-1 (or the pseudogene TRBV3-2) and J is TRBJ2-1, with D tentatively TRBD1 (6 bases). Germline CDR1 LGHDT, CDR2 YNNKEL (reference sequence). This CDR3 region has 15 residues. The germline V and J ends were trimmed by 3 bases and 0 bases, with 9 bases remaining between them. In DNA, the CDR3 is TGTGCCAGCAGCCAGCTAGGGGGCTCCTACAATGAGCAGTTCTTC. Residues: CASSQLGGSYNEQFF.

The chain is built from TRBV28 and TRBJ1-1, with 7 bases lining up with TRBD1. V dropped 5 bases and J dropped 3; count of bases not matched to a gene: 12. Germline lookup yields CDR1 MDHEN and CDR2 SYDVKM. The CDR3 length is 16 residues. Here the CDR3 reads CASSQDRTLLDTEAFF. The CDR3 coding sequence is TGTGCCAGCAGTCAGGACAGGACCCTCCTGGACACTGAAGCTTTCTTT.

This rearrangement joins TRBV2 to TRBJ2-1; weak D call: TRBD1 (5 bases). Germline V CDR1 and CDR2: SNHLY, FYNNEI. Trimming removed 5 bases from V and 8 bases from J, with 19 bases in between. The CDR3 has 15 amino acids. In nucleotides, the CDR3 is TGTGCCAGCAGTCAAGTGGTGGGGCATGGGTATGAGCAGTTCTTC. The encoded protein is CASSQVVGHGYEQFF.

The genes are TRBV5-1 and TRBJ1-3; D ambiguous. V was pared by 5 bases and J by 1 base, with 16 bases between. Germline loops: CDR1 SGHRS, CDR2 YFSETQ. CDR3 length: 16 amino acids. Written as DNA, the CDR3 is TGCGCCAGCAGTAACACGGGGTCCCCTTCTGGAAACACCATATATTTT. It translates to CASSNTGSPSGNTIYF.

This clone was recorded only once. The gene calls are TRBV20-1 and TRBJ2-1; TRBD1 aligns across 8 bases. The germline CDR1 and CDR2 sequences are DFQATT and SNEGSKA (reference sequence). J gave up 7 bases and V 3 bases, and 5 bases lay outside the gene matches. The CDR3 is made up of 13 amino acids. DNA of the CDR3: TGCAGTGCTAGTTGGGACAGGTTAAATGAGCAGTTCTTC. Amino acid sequence: CSASWDRLNEQFF.

The V gene is TRBV9, the J gene TRBJ1-3; 9 nucleotides agree with TRBD1. Germline V gene data show CDR1 as SGDLS and CDR2 as YYNGEE. This CDR3 is built from 16 residues. V shed 2 bases and J 2 bases; nucleotides not matched to a gene: 5. The CDR3 is CASSVLTGGTGNTIYF. DNA of the CDR3: TGTGCCAGCAGCGTTCTGACAGGGGGTACTGGAAACACCATATATTTT.

This chain joins TRBV6-6 and TRBJ2-7; 9 positions agree with TRBD2. V lost 11 bases and J lost 2; bases outside the gene matches: 10. The CDR3 length is 14 residues. CDR1 and CDR2 (germline): MNHNY, SVGAGI (reference sequence). CDR3 sequence: CASRTTSGTYEQYF. Here the CDR3 DNA reads TGTGCCTCCCGGACGACTAGCGGTACCTACGAGCAGTACTTC.

The chain carries TRBV3-1 (or the pseudogene TRBV3-2) and TRBJ2-1; 7 bases fit TRBD1. After removal of 0 bases from V and 7 bases from J, the junction contained 9 bases not matched to a gene. The CDR3 is made up of 16 amino acids. The germline CDR1 and CDR2 sequences are LGHDT and YNNKEL (reference sequence). The CDR3 protein is CASSQDSQTQGNEQFF. DNA for the CDR3: TGTGCCAGCAGCCAAGATAGTCAGACACAGGGGAATGAGCAGTTCTTC.

With respect to this clone: One junction end disagrees with the germline gene, perhaps due to a read error. The chain uses TRBV19 and TRBJ1-5; no definite D call. Germline V gene lookup returns CDR1 LNHDA and CDR2 SQIVND (reference sequence). The CDR3 length is 16 residues. The CDR3 spells CASISHDGGSHQPQHF. CDR3 nucleotide sequence: TGTGCCAGTATAAGTCATGATGGAGGTAGCCATCAGCCCCAGCATTTT.

J is TRBJ1-1 and V is TRBV2, with a possible D match to TRBD1 (5 bases). Looked up from germline, CDR1 is SNHLY and CDR2 is FYNNEI. V lost 11 bases and J lost 4, with 17 bases in between. The CDR3 is made up of 13 amino acids. The chain's CDR3 is CASAGGDGTEAFF. The CDR3 DNA is TGTGCCTCCGCGGGAGGGGATGGCACTGAAGCTTTCTTT. Complete variable domain (other parts from reference TRBV2 and TRBJ1-1): EPEVTQTPSHQVTQMGQEVILRCVPISNHLYFYWYRQILGQKVEFLVSFYNNEISEKSEIFDDQFSVERPDGSNFTLKIRSTKLEDSAMYFCASAGGDGTEAFFGQGTRLTVV.

There are a few counts of this clone. The chain links TRBV5-1 to TRBJ1-1; 7 bases line up with TRBD1. CDR1 is SGHRS, CDR2 YFSETQ, per germline. With V trimmed by 1 base and J by 4 bases, 4 bases remained unmatched. The CDR3 has 14 amino acids. The CDR3 loop reads CASSLKSGGTEAFF. The CDR3 bases are TGCGCCAGCAGCTTGAAATCAGGGGGCACTGAAGCTTTCTTT.